The 18 T cell receptor beta chains below all came from one sample that was sequenced in a study of blood T cell repertoires in COVID-19. TCRdb's table, derived via immunoSEQ multiplex PCR, lists solely in-frame clones and lacks some. This repertoire shows about 150,000 clones, 70% to 90% found once; its top ten account for roughly 2.7%. The sample comprised peripheral blood. These receptors originate from a human donor with acute or convalescent COVID-19. The donor label of this sample is uncertain.

This clone was detected only a few times. This chain links TRBV28 with TRBJ1-5; D is ambiguous. The V end lost 3 bases, the J end lost 1 base, and 13 bases lay between the germline ends. CDR3 length: 16 residues. Germline V gene data show CDR1 as MDHEN and CDR2 as SYDVKM. This chain's CDR3 is CASSLSMAVSNQPQHF. The CDR3 nucleotides are TGTGCCAGCAGTTTGTCAATGGCAGTGAGCAATCAGCCCCAGCATTTT.

This clone was seen a single time. The chain joins TRBV4-1 to TRBJ2-1; the match to TRBD2 covers 7 bases. The length of the CDR3 is 16 residues. Germline assignment: CDR1 MGHRA and CDR2 YSYEKL. V was pared by 1 base and J by 4 bases, with 7 bases of the junction left unmatched. The CDR3 reads CASSQVLLAPYNEQFF. The CDR3 DNA follows: TGCGCCAGCAGCCAAGTTTTACTAGCGCCGTACAATGAGCAGTTCTTC.

The chain combines TRBV24-1 with TRBJ2-7; 9 bases line up with TRBD1. Germline V CDR1 and CDR2: KGHDR, SFDVKD. V shed 3 bases, J shed 7 bases, and the junction held 6 bases outside the gene matches. The CDR3 sequence is 14 residues long. The CDR3 is CATSDPGTGIEQYF. CDR3 DNA sequence: TGTGCCACCAGTGATCCCGGGACAGGGATTGAGCAGTACTTC.

CDR3 sequence (DNA): TGTGCCAGCAGCTTAGAGGGAGGACCCTCCTACGAGCAGTACGTC. Its translation: CASSLEGGPSYEQYV. The chain joins TRBV7-8 to TRBJ2-7; weak D call: TRBD2 (6 bases). Germline-derived CDR1 and CDR2 are SGHVS and FQNEAQ. The CDR3 length is 15 residues. Deletions cut 1 base from V and 0 bases from J, with 10 bases between.

The CDR3 region is CASSVGGGFNPTGYTF. In DNA form, the CDR3 reads TGTGCCAGCAGCGTCGGGGGGGGTTTTAATCCCACTGGCTACACCTTC. The chain links TRBV9 to TRBJ1-2; possible D gene TRBD1, 5 bases. Germline loops: CDR1 SGDLS, CDR2 YYNGEE. The V and J ends lost 2 bases and 7 bases respectively, with 21 bases between them. The CDR3 has 16 amino acids.

This clone came up a few times. This chain uses TRBV6-6 with TRBJ1-5, with D possibly matching TRBD1 (6 bases). Trimming took off 7 bases at V and 5 bases at J, with 15 bases between the two ends. The CDR3 extends over 14 amino acids. CDR1 and CDR2 (germline): MNHNY, SVGAGI (reference sequence). Written as DNA, the CDR3 is TGTGCCAGCAACCCCTCGTCAGGGGATCAGCCCCAGCATTTT. This translates into CASNPSSGDQPQHF.

There are a few counts of this clone. This specimen includes other DNA sequences encoding the same CDR3. The chain is built from TRBV14 and TRBJ1-2; D is unresolved. V lost 3 bases, J lost 2 bases, and 10 bases lay in between. There are 14 residues in the CDR3. Germline V gene sequence: CDR1 SGHDN, CDR2 FVKESK. The CDR3 is CASSQGGQNYGYTF. The CDR3 coding sequence is TGTGCCAGCAGCCAGGGTGGGCAAAACTATGGCTACACCTTC.

The J gene is TRBJ1-2, the V gene TRBV24-1; no firm D call. V was shortened by 2 bases and J by 9 bases, with 9 bases between the two germline ends. Germline V gene data show CDR1 as KGHDR and CDR2 as SFDVKD. This CDR3 spans 12 amino acids. CDR3 nucleotide sequence: TGTGCCACCAGTGATTATGCCAGGAGCTACACCTTC. Residues: CATSDYARSYTF.

The gene calls are TRBV24-1 and TRBJ1-4; TRBD1 aligns across 8 bases. This CDR3 spans 18 amino acids. V shed 1 base and J 7 bases; nucleotides not matched to a gene: 13. Germline V CDR1 and CDR2: KGHDR, SFDVKD. The CDR3 loop is CATSDFYLSETGVEKLFF. CDR3 DNA: TGTGCCACCAGTGATTTCTATCTCAGTGAGACAGGGGTTGAAAAACTGTTTTTT.

The rearrangement joins TRBV7-9 to TRBJ2-3, with 7 bases fitting TRBD2. This CDR3 has 17 amino acids. V trimming: 1 base; J trimming: 2 bases; junction bases outside the gene matches: 9. CDR1 SEHNR and CDR2 FQNEAQ come from the germline V gene (reference sequence). The CDR3 bases are TGTGCCAGCAGCTTAGGCTCGGCTAGCGGTTTCACAGATACGCAGTATTTT. Its translation is CASSLGSASGFTDTQYF. The complete variable domain, with remaining parts taken from reference TRBV7-9 and TRBJ2-3, reads DTGVSQNPRHKITKRGQNVTFRCDPISEHNRLYWYRQTLGQGPEFLTYFQNEAQLEKSRLLSDRFSAERPKGSFSTLEIQRTEQGDSAMYLCASSLGSASGFTDTQYFGPGTRLTVL.

The rearrangement uses TRBV6-5 and TRBJ1-2; D may be TRBD1 (5 bases). Germline V lookup: CDR1 MNHEY, CDR2 SVGAGI. The CDR3 spans 14 residues. Trimming took 6 bases from V and 0 from J, leaving 11 bases between them. The CDR3 protein is CASRRGGTNYGYTF. As DNA, the CDR3 is TGTGCCAGCAGGCGGGGGGGGACTAACTATGGCTACACCTTC.

Only a few counts were recorded for this clone. V gene TRBV5-5 combines with J gene TRBJ1-2; TRBD1 matches 9 bases. Germline assignment: CDR1 SGHKS and CDR2 YYEKEE (reference sequence). The J segment lost 3 bases and the V segment lost 1 base, leaving 7 bases of the junction unmatched. The CDR3 has 16 amino acids. CDR3 sequence (DNA): TGTGCCAGCAGCTTGATGATGGGACAGGGAGACTATGGCTACACCTTC. Translated: CASSLMMGQGDYGYTF.

This chain uses TRBV30 with TRBJ1-2; no reliable D call. The CDR3 is 13 residues long. V was cut by 0 bases and J by 3 bases, with 8 bases left in between. Germline V gene sequence: CDR1 GTSNPN, CDR2 SVGIG (reference sequence). CDR3 amino acids: CAWSVTRDYGYTF. The CDR3 DNA sequence: TGTGCCTGGAGTGTAACCCGGGACTATGGCTACACCTTC.

This chain links TRBV5-4 with TRBJ1-2; unclear D gene. This CDR3 has 15 amino acids. Germline CDR1 SGHNT, CDR2 YYREEE (reference sequence). V dropped 0 bases and J dropped 3 bases, with 12 bases sitting between them. DNA of the CDR3: TGTGCCAGCAGCTTGGCCGGGGTCTCTCACTATGGCTACACCTTC. Residues: CASSLAGVSHYGYTF.

This chain's CDR3 is CASSREGNTGELFF. The CDR3 nucleotides read TGTGCCAGCAGTCGGGAGGGGAACACCGGGGAGCTGTTTTTT. The chain has TRBV6-4 and TRBJ2-2; 8 bases map to TRBD2. Germline CDR1 and CDR2: MRHNA and SNTAGT. This CDR3 region has 14 residues. The J segment lost 1 base and the V segment lost 5 bases, leaving 0 bases of the junction unmatched.

This clone was picked up a small number of times. Here the CDR3 reads CASSLAGNSNQPQHF. CDR3 DNA sequence: TGTGCCAGCAGCTTAGCAGGGAATAGCAATCAGCCCCAGCATTTT. V and J are TRBV11-2 and TRBJ1-5; D perhaps matches TRBD1 (5 bases). Germline values: CDR1 SGHAT, CDR2 FQNNGV. V was clipped by 1 base and J by 0 bases, with 7 bases between them. The CDR3 length is 15 residues.

This clone came up once. The chain joins TRBV7-2 to TRBJ2-3; 7 bases fit TRBD1. The trim removed 5 bases at V and 2 bases at J, leaving 7 bases unmatched. The germline V gene has CDR1 SGHTA and CDR2 FQGNSA. There are 15 residues in the CDR3. This CDR3 reads CASSPTGANTDTQYF. The CDR3 DNA reads TGTGCCAGCAGCCCTACAGGGGCCAACACAGATACGCAGTATTTT.

The genes are TRBV12-5 and TRBJ2-1; perhaps TRBD1 as D (6 bases). The V end was cut by 5 bases, the J end by 7 bases, with 6 bases between. The CDR3 is made up of 11 amino acids. Germline V gene data show CDR1 as LGHNT and CDR2 as FRNRAP. Here the CDR3 reads CASGTGNEQFF. The DNA for the CDR3 is TGTGCTAGTGGTACAGGGAATGAGCAGTTCTTC.